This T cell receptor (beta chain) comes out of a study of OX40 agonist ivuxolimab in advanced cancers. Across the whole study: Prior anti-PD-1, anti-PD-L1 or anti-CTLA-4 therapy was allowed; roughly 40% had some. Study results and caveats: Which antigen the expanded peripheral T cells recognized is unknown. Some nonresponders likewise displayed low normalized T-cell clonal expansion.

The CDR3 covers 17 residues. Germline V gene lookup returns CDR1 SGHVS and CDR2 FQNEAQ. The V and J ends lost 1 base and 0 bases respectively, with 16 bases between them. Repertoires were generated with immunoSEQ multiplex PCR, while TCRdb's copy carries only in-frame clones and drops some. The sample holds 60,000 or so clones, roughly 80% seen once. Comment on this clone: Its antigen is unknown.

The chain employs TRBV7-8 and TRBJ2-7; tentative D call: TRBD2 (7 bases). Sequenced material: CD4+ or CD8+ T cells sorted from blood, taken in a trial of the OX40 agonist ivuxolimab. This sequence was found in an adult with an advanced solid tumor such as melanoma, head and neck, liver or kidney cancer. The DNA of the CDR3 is TGTGCCAGCAGCTTAGTGAGGTTCCGGGGGGCCTCCTACGAGCAGTACTTC. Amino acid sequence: CASSLVRFRGASYEQYF. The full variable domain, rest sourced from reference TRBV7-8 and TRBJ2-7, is GAGVSQSPRYKVAKRGQDVALRCDPISGHVSLFWYQQALGQGPEFLTYFQNEAQLDKSGLPSDRFFAERPEGSVSTLKIQRTQQEDSAVYLCASSLVRFRGASYEQYFGPGTRLTVT.